Detailed here is one TCR beta chain. Its antigen is unknown. CDR1 is SGDLS, CDR2 YYNGEE, per germline. V lost 4 bases to trimming and J lost 3 bases, with 27 bases between them. The CDR3 covers 19 residues. These data come from a study of CD8 T cells in ankylosing spondylitis. The study, taken as a whole, reports: A subset of motif variants has previously been described in the synovial fluid and blood of reactive arthritis. Disease-linked clones displayed a CD8+ phenotype and appeared relatively rarely in peripheral blood. What appeared characteristic of ankylosing spondylitis blood was a TCR beta motif of fewer than ten highly homologous variants.

Construction of TCR beta libraries was performed using quantitative 5'-RACE with molecular barcodes. In TCRdb, the 5' RACE reads were re-called with MiXCR into one record per CDR3 protein. The sample consists of more than 7,500 distinct CDR3 sequences, 3% to 4% of them appearing once. The V and J genes are TRBV9 and TRBJ2-3; D possibly uses TRBD1 or TRBD2 (6 bases each). The source is a female donor with ankylosing spondylitis or in good health (not recorded which). Sequencing was performed on blood, either unsorted or a sorted T cell fraction (not recorded which). The chain's CDR3 is CASSPRVAEGGHGTDTQYF. The DNA of the CDR3 is TGTGCCAGCAGCCCCCGGGTAGCGGAGGGGGGCCATGGGACAGATACGCAGTATTTT.